These T cell receptor beta chains were read from a single sample in a study of OX40 agonist ivuxolimab in advanced cancers. The table came from immunoSEQ multiplex PCR; TCRdb's copy has only in-frame clones and leaves some out. This sample yields approximately 94,000 clones, of which approximately 91% are seen a single time; about 0.15% belongs to the top ten. Source: CD4+ or CD8+ T cells sorted from blood, taken in a trial of the OX40 agonist ivuxolimab. These receptors were taken from an adult with an advanced solid tumor such as melanoma, head and neck, liver or kidney cancer. Both conserved end residues are part of each CDR3. Fields, in order: clone size, V gene, D gene, J gene, CDR3 protein. A D gene is named only where the DNA matches it firmly. Not every row has a clone size; where given, it reads once, few, many or a size class.

few,TRBV14,TRBD1,TRBJ2-2,CASSPAKGRDRGTGELFF
-,TRBV27,-,TRBJ1-2,CASSFTIPGNYGYTF
-,TRBV30,-,TRBJ1-2,CAWSVSGGHYGYTF
-,TRBV7-2,TRBD2,TRBJ2-3,CASSYQAGGTDTQYF
-,TRBV7-8,-,TRBJ2-7,CASSLAQGGSYEQYF
-,TRBV4-1,-,TRBJ2-7,CASSQGGPRYEQYF
few,TRBV30,-,TRBJ2-7,CAWGQGLNHEQYF
-,TRBV5-1,-,TRBJ1-2,CASSTTGNLYGYTF
-,TRBV10-2,-,TRBJ2-7,CASMPLGNYEQYF
-,TRBV28,-,TRBJ2-5,CASSRGRRETQYF
-,TRBV21-1,-,TRBJ2-2,CASSARGLSFGSRGSGELFF
-,TRBV5-1,-,TRBJ2-7,CASSLDGAEQYF
-,TRBV29-1,-,TRBJ2-3,CSVARSAGGTDTQYF
-,TRBV5-1,-,TRBJ2-2,CASSLTAGNTGELFF
-,TRBV29-1,TRBD1,TRBJ2-3,CSAPDRATTDTQYF
-,TRBV27,-,TRBJ2-1,CASSLWRGSSYNEQFF
-,TRBV10-3,-,TRBJ2-2,CAIGSQALIPGELFF
-,TRBV5-1,-,TRBJ1-1,CASSLGVGNTEAFF
-,TRBV5-1,-,TRBJ2-2,CASTIYRGTGELFF
-,TRBV29-1,TRBD2,TRBJ2-3,CSVLGPSGSSADTQYF
-,TRBV9,-,TRBJ2-3,CASSVGSLEHRNTQYF
-,TRBV28,-,TRBJ2-1,CASTTQFGDEQFF
-,TRBV2,-,TRBJ2-3,CASAMESTDTQYF
once,TRBV6-6,-,TRBJ2-5,CASSSYVLRETQYF
-,TRBV19,TRBD2,TRBJ2-3,CASSFGGGATDTQYF
-,TRBV19,-,TRBJ1-5,CASSMTAGARNQPQHF
once,TRBV11-2,TRBD1,TRBJ2-2,CASSLGTGNGELFF
-,TRBV19,-,TRBJ2-3,CASSVRPGLHSTDTQYF
-,TRBV19,-,TRBJ1-1,CASSIIGAPNTEAFF
-,TRBV19,TRBD2,TRBJ2-1,CASTKKGLAPIEGHEQFF
-,TRBV7-9,-,TRBJ2-5,CASSLPASMETQYF
-,TRBV5-6,-,TRBJ2-5,CASGASRLGLETQYF
-,TRBV5-1,-,TRBJ2-7,CASSLGKYEQYF
once,TRBV5-1,-,TRBJ2-5,CASSLDLGETQYF
-,TRBV28,TRBD1,TRBJ2-3,CASSLAGQGTDTQYF
-,TRBV6-6,TRBD1,TRBJ1-1,CASQGAANTEAFF
-,TRBV7-9,-,TRBJ1-5,CASSPGVGASNQPQHF
-,TRBV10-3,-,TRBJ1-2,CAISDYGTHYGYTF
-,TRBV5-1,TRBD2,TRBJ2-7,CASSPWTSGSSYEQYF
-,TRBV6-5,-,TRBJ2-7,CASSYLEDQYF
-,TRBV27,-,TRBJ1-6,CASREYNSPLHF
once,TRBV7-8,TRBD2,TRBJ2-3,CASSSSGGSTDTQYF
-,TRBV5-6,-,TRBJ1-2,CASSLLGQSANYGYTF
-,TRBV7-8,-,TRBJ1-3,CASSLGSVNSGNTIYF
-,TRBV7-7,TRBD2,TRBJ2-3,CASSPAGVPTDTQYF
-,TRBV20-1,-,TRBJ2-3,CSAASTDTQYF
once,TRBV6-5,TRBD2,TRBJ2-1,CASSYLGLAKNEQFF
-,TRBV6-1,TRBD2,TRBJ2-2,CASSTGTRPGELFF
-,TRBV15,-,TRBJ1-2,CATSRDLRGDYGYTF
-,TRBV7-7,-,TRBJ1-4,CASSSGLTFNEKLFF
-,TRBV19,TRBD1,TRBJ1-6,CASSIEGQFSALHF